At least ten counts were recorded for the clone carrying this T cell receptor (beta chain). Its antigen is still unknown. Built from TCR beta cDNA, the libraries had unique molecular identifiers in them. Between about 0.85 and 11 million T cells gave rise to 500,000 to 600,000 cDNA molecules. MiXCR, applied by TCRdb to the PCR reads, yields one record per CDR3 protein. The table has roughly 540,000 distinct CDR3 sequences, approximately 34% seen once. Germline assignment: CDR1 SGHTA and CDR2 FQGNSA. V was trimmed by 6 bases and J by 5 bases, leaving 13 bases between them. This CDR3 region has 13 residues. The sample comes from a study of post-analysis software for immune sequencing data. Study context: Courses of disease covered relapsing-remitting, secondary progressive and progressive-relapsing multiple sclerosis.

General study points: A significant reduction in normalized Chao1 diversity was observed in multiple sclerosis patients versus controls. A handful of TRBV segments were significantly more frequent in patients than in controls. TRBV5-6, TRBV5-1 and TRBV20-1 were among these segments.

The receptor comes from a girl younger than 18 with multiple sclerosis. The chain joins TRBV7-2 to TRBJ2-5; possibly TRBD1 for D (6 bases). What was sequenced was blood. The CDR3 DNA follows: TGTGCCAGCAGTATCGGGACATTCGAGACCCAGTACTTC. Translated: CASSIGTFETQYF.